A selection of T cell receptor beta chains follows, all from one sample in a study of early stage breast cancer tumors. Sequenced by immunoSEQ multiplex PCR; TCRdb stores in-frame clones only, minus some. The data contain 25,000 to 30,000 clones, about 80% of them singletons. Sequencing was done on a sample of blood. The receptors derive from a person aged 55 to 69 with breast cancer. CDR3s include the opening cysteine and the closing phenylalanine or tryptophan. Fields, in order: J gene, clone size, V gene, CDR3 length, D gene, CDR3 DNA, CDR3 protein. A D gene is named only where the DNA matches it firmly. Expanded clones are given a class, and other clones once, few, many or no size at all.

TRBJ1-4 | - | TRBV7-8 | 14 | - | TGTGCCAGCAGCTTAGTAGGGGCTAATGAAAAACTGTTTTTT | CASSLVGANEKLFF
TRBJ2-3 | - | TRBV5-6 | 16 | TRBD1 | TGTGCCAGCAGCTTTAACCAGGGGGCTAGCACAGATACGCAGTATTTT | CASSFNQGASTDTQYF
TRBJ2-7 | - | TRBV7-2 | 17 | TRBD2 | TGTGCCAGCAGCTTATTACCGGCGTCTAGCGGGATGAACGAGCAGTACTTC | CASSLLPASSGMNEQYF
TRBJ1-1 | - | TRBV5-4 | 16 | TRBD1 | TGTGCCAGCAGCTCATTCGGACAGGGAGGGTTCACTGAAGCTTTCTTT | CASSSFGQGGFTEAFF
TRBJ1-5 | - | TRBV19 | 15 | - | TGTGCCAGTAGTATGGCGGCTGGGTTCAATCAGCCCCAGCATTTT | CASSMAAGFNQPQHF
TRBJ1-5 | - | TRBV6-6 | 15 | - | TGTGCCAGCAGTTACTCACAGAATAGCAATCAGCCCCAGCATTTT | CASSYSQNSNQPQHF
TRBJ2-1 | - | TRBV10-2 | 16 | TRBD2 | TGCGCCAGCAGTGAGTCAGGGACTAGCGGGAACAATGAGCAGTTCTTC | CASSESGTSGNNEQFF
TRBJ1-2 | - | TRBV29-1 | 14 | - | TGCAGCGTTGGTACGGGAGTACCTAACTATGGCTACACCTTC | CSVGTGVPNYGYTF
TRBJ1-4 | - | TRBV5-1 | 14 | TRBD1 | TGCGCCAGCAGCCCAGGGACAGAAGGTGAAAAACTGTTTTTT | CASSPGTEGEKLFF
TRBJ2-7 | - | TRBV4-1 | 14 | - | TGCGCCAGCAGCCTAAGCCTCAGGTCCTACGAGCAGTACTTC | CASSLSLRSYEQYF
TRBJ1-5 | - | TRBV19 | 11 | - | TGTGCCAGCTCAGGCAATCAGCCCCAGCATTTT | CASSGNQPQHF
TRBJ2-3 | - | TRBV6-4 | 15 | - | TGTGCCAGCAGACCGGACAGATCTAGCACAGATACGCAGTATTTT | CASRPDRSSTDTQYF
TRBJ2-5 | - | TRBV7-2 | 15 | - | TGTGCCAGCAGCTTAAACAGGCATGGGCAGGAGACCCAGTACTTC | CASSLNRHGQETQYF
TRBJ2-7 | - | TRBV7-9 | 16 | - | TGTGCCAGCAGCTTAGCCAGCGACAGGAGCTCCTACGAGCAGTACTTC | CASSLASDRSSYEQYF
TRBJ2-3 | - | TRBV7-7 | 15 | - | TGTGCCAGCAGTTCCGGACTGCTGATTGCAGATACGCAGTATTTT | CASSSGLLIADTQYF
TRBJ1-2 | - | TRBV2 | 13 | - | TGTGCCAGCAGCCGACAGCTCGTCTATGGCTACACCTTC | CASSRQLVYGYTF
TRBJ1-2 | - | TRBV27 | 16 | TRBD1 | TGTGCCAGCAGTTTATCGAGGGGACAGGGGTTGGGTGGCTACACCTTC | CASSLSRGQGLGGYTF
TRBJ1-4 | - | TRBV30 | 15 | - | TGTGCCTGGAGTGGGCGGTCCCCGCCGGGGGAAAAACTGTTTTTT | CAWSGRSPPGEKLFF
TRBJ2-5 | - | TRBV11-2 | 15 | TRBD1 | TGTGCCAGCAGCCCCGAGGGGGCGGTTTTTGAGACCCAGTACTTC | CASSPEGAVFETQYF
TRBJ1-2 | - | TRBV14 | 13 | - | TGTGCCAGCAGCACTGGACAGCACTATGGCTACACCTTC | CASSTGQHYGYTF
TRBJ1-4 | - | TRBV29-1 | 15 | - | TGCAGCGTTGGAATATCCGGGATGAGAAATGAAAAACTGTTTTTT | CSVGISGMRNEKLFF
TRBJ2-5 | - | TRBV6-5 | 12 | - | TGTGCCAGCAGTTACCCAGAAGAGACCCAGTACTTC | CASSYPEETQYF
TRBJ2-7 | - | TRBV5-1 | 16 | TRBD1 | TGCGCCAGCAGCCTGTCACCGGGACAGGGGAGTTACGAGCAGTACTTC | CASSLSPGQGSYEQYF
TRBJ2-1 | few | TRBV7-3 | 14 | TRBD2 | TGTGCCAGCAGCCTAGTAGCGGGAAGGAATGAGCAGTTCTTC | CASSLVAGRNEQFF
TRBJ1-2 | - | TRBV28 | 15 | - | TGTGCCAGCAGTTTCCGGGTTGGCCGGGGCTATGGCTACACCTTC | CASSFRVGRGYGYTF
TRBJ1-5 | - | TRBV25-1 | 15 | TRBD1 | TGTGCCAGCAGTGAACGAGGCAGGGGGAATCAGCCCCAGCATTTT | CASSERGRGNQPQHF
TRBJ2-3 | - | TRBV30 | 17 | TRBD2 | TGTGCCTGGGCTACGTTGAAGACTAGCGGGACAAAAGATACGCAGTATTTT | CAWATLKTSGTKDTQYF
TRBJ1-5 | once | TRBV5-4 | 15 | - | TGTGCCAGCAGCTTGAGCCCAGAGAGGAATCAGCCCCAGCATTTT | CASSLSPERNQPQHF
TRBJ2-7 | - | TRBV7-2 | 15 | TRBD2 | TGTGCCAGCAGCTTAGCGCGTCTAGCGGTCGGCGAGCAGTACTTC | CASSLARLAVGEQYF
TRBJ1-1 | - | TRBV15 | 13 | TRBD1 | TGTGCCACCAGCAGGGACAGGGGATCTGAAGCTTTCTTT | CATSRDRGSEAFF
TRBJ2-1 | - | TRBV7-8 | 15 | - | TGTGCCAGCAGCATCCAAGCGGGTATTTACAATGAGCAGTTCTTC | CASSIQAGIYNEQFF
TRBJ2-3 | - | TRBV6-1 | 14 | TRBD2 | TGTGCCGGGCGACTAGCGGGAGGCGGAGATACGCAGTATTTT | CAGRLAGGGDTQYF
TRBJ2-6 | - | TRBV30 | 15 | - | TGTGCCTGGAGTGTCGGGTCCTCTGGGGCCAACGTCCTGACTTTC | CAWSVGSSGANVLTF
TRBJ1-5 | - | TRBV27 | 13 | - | TGTGCCAGCAGAGAGCTGAGCAATCAGCCCCAGCATTTT | CASRELSNQPQHF
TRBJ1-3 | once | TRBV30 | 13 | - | TGTGCCTGGAGCGCGGCCCCTGGAAACACCATATATTTT | CAWSAAPGNTIYF
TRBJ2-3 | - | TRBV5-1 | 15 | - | TGCGCCAGCAGAAAACAGGGCCACACACAAGATACGCAGTATTTT | CASRKQGHTQDTQYF
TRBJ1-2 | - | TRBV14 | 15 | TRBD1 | TGTGCCAGCAGCCAGAGCGCGGGGGACAGGCATGGCTACACCTTC | CASSQSAGDRHGYTF
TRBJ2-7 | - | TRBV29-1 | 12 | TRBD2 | TGCAGCTTGGGGGGGAGGGAATACGAGCAGTACTTC | CSLGGREYEQYF
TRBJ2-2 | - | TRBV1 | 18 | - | TGCACCAGCAGCCAAGGGACTAGCGGGAGGGGGTACACCGGGGAGCTGTTTTTT | CTSSQGTSGRGYTGELFF
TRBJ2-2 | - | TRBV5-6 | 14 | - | TGTGCCAGCAGCTTGGGGACATGGACCGGGGAGCTGTTTTTT | CASSLGTWTGELFF
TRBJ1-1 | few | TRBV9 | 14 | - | TGTGCCAGCAGTTTGGAGCTGAGGAACACTGAAGCTTTCTTT | CASSLELRNTEAFF
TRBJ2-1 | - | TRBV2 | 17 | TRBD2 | TGTGCCAGCAGTGTGATTCCTAGCGGGATATCCTACAATGAGCAGTTCTTC | CASSVIPSGISYNEQFF
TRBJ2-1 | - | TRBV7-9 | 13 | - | TGTGCCAGCAGCTTGGCCCCCTGGGCTGAGCAGTTCTTC | CASSLAPWAEQFF
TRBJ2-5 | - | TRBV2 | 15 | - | TGTGCCAGCAGTGAGGTTGGGAGCGTACAAGAGACCCAGTACTTC | CASSEVGSVQETQYF
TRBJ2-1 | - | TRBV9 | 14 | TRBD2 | TGTGCCAGCAGCGGGAGCGGGACCTACAATGAGCAGTTCTTC | CASSGSGTYNEQFF
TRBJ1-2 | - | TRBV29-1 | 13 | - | TGCAGCGTTGAAGATCGGGGTATATATGGCTACACCTTC | CSVEDRGIYGYTF
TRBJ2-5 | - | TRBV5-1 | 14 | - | TGCGCCAGCAGCTTACAACAGAGTCAAGAGACCCAGTACTTC | CASSLQQSQETQYF
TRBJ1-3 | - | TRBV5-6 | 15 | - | TGTGCCAGCACCAACACCGGAGGGTCTGGAAACACCATATATTTT | CASTNTGGSGNTIYF
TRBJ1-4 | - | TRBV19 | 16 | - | TGTGCCAGTAGTGCCCCCATACGGGGGACTAATGAAAAACTGTTTTTT | CASSAPIRGTNEKLFF
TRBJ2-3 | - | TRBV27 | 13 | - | TGTGCCAGCAGTTTCAGGGACACAGATACGCAGTATTTT | CASSFRDTDTQYF
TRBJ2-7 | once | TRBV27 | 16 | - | TGTGCCAGCAGTGCCGCCCTTAGCGGACCCTCCTACGAGCAGTACTTC | CASSAALSGPSYEQYF
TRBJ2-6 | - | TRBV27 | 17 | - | TGTGCCAGCAGTTCTGAACAGGGCCGCTCTGGGGCCAACGTCCTGACTTTC | CASSSEQGRSGANVLTF
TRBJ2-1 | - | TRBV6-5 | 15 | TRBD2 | TGTGCCAGCAGTTACTCTAACCTAGCGGGAAATGAGCAGTTCTTC | CASSYSNLAGNEQFF